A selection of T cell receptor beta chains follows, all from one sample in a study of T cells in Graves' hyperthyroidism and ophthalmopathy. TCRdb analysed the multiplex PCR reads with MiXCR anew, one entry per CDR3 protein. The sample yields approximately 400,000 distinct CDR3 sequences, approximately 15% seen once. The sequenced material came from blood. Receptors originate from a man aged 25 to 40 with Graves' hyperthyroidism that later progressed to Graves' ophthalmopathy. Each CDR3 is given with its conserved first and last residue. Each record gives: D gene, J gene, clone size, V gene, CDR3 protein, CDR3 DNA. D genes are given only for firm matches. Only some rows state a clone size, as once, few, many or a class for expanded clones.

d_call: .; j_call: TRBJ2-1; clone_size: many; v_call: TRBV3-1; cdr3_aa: CASSQDRRVGEQFF; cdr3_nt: TGTGCCAGCAGCCAAGATAGGAGGGTTGGCGAGCAGTTCTTC
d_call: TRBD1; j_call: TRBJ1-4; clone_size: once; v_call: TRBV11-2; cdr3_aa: CASSLILGGALEEKLFF; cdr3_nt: TGTGCCAGCAGCTTAATCCTAGGGGGCGCGTTAGAAGAAAAACTGTTTTTT
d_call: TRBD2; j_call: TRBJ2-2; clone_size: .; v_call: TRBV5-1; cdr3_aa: CASRNTSGGNTGELFF; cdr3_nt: TGCGCCAGCAGGAATACTAGCGGGGGGAACACCGGGGAGCTGTTTTTT
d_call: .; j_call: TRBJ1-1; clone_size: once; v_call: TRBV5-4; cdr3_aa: CASSQGAGNTEAFF; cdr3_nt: TGTGCCAGCAGTCAGGGCGCCGGGAACACTGAAGCTTTCTTT
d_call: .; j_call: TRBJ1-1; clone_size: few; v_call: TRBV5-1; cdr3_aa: CASSLAASPTEAFF; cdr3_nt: TGCGCCAGCAGCTTGGCGGCAAGCCCCACTGAAGCTTTCTTT
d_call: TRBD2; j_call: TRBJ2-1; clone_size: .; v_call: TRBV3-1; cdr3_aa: CASSQDPPQAGGSRDEQFF; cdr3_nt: TGTGCCAGCAGCCAAGATCCCCCCCAGGCGGGGGGCTCCAGGGATGAGCAGTTCTTC
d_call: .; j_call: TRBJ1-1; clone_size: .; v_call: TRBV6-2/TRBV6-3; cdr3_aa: CASRSILISQNTEAFF; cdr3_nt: TGTGCCAGCAGATCCATTTTGATCAGTCAGAACACTGAAGCTTTCTTT
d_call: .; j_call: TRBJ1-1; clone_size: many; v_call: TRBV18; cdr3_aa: CASSPPINTEAFF; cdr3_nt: TGTGCCAGCTCACCACCGATAAACACTGAAGCTTTCTTT
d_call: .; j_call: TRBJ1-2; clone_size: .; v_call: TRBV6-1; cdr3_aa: CASSERRAGNGYTF; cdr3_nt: TGTGCCAGCAGTGAAAGAAGGGCTGGGAATGGCTACACCTTC
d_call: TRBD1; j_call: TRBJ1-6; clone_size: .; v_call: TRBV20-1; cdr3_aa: CSARESTGPWDSPLHF; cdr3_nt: TGCAGTGCTAGAGAATCGACAGGGCCGTGGGATTCACCCCTCCACTTT
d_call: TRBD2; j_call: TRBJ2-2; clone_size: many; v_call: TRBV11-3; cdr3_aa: CAADLAGTYTGELFF; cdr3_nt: TGTGCCGCCGACCTAGCGGGGACCTACACCGGGGAGCTGTTTTTT
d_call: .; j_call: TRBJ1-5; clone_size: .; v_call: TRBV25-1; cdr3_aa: CATTGHLQPQHF; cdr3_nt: TGTGCCACTACAGGTCATCTTCAGCCCCAGCATTTT
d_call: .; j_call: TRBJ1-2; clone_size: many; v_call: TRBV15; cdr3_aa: CATSRRRRFHGHGYTF; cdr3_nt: TGTGCCACCAGCAGAAGACGGCGCTTTCATGGTCATGGCTACACCTTC
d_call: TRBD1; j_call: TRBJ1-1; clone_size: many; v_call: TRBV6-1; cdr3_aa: CASGDRRSNTEAFF; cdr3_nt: TGTGCCAGCGGGGACAGGCGATCGAACACTGAAGCTTTCTTT
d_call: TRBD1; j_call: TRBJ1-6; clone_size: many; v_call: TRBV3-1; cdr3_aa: CASSQEGQGYNSPLHF; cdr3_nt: TGTGCCAGCAGCCAAGAAGGACAGGGATATAATTCACCCCTCCACTTT
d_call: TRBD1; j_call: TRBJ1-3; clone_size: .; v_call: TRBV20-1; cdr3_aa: CSASHGQGAWGNTIYF; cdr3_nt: TGCAGTGCTAGCCACGGACAGGGGGCATGGGGAAACACCATATATTTT
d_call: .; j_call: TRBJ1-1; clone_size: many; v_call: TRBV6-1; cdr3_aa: CASSAGAEEAFF; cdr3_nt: TGTGCCAGCAGTGCAGGGGCGGAGGAAGCTTTCTTT
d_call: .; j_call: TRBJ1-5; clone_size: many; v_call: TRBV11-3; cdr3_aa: CASSSTPEAPQHF; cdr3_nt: TGTGCCAGCAGCTCAACACCCGAGGCACCCCAGCATTTT
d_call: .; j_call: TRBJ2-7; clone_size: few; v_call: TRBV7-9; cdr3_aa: CASSAYTGPSYEQYF; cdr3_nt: TGTGCCAGCAGCGCCTACACAGGTCCCTCCTACGAGCAGTACTTC
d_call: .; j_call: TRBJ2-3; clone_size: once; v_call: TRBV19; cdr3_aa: CASSFFGGGTDTQYF; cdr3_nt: TGTGCCAGTAGTTTCTTCGGAGGGGGCACAGATACGCAGTATTTT
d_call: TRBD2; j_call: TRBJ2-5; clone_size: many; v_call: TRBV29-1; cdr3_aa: CSVLLAGGIHQETQYF; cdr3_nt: TGCAGCGTTTTACTAGCGGGGGGCATTCACCAAGAGACCCAGTACTTC
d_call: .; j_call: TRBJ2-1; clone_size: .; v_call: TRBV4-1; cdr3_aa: CASSQSYNEQFF; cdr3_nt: TGCGCCAGCAGCCAAAGTTACAATGAGCAGTTCTTC
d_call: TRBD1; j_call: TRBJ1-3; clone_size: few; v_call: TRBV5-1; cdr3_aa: CASSLAEQGVNTIYF; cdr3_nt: TGCGCCAGCAGCTTGGCGGAACAGGGGGTCAACACCATATATTTT
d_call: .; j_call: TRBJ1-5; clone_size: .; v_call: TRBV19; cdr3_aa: CASTAGYSNQPQHF; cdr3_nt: TGTGCCAGTACAGCAGGTTATAGCAATCAGCCCCAGCATTTT
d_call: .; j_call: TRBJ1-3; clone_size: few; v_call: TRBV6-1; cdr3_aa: CASSVQQGVDTIYF; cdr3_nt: TGTGCCAGCAGTGTTCAACAGGGAGTAGACACCATATATTTT
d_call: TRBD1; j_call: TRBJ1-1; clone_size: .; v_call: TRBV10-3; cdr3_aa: CAISDRQGAGEAFF; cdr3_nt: TGTGCCATCAGTGATCGACAGGGGGCTGGTGAAGCTTTCTTT
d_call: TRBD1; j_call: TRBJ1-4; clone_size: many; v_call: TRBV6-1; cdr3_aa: CASSERDRVPATNEKLFF; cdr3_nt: TGTGCCAGCAGTGAACGGGACAGGGTCCCTGCAACTAATGAAAAACTGTTTTTT
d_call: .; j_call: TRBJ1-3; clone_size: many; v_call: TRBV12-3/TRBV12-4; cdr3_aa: CASRWTGNTIYF; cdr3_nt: TGTGCCAGCAGGTGGACAGGAAACACCATATATTTT
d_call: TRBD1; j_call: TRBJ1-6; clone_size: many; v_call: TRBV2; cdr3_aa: CASTRGQGRTYNSPLHF; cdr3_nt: TGTGCCAGCACCAGAGGACAGGGGAGAACCTATAATTCACCCCTCCACTTT
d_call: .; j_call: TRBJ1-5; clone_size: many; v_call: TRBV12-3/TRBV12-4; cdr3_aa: CASSQGRGQPQHF; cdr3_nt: TGTGCCAGCAGTCAGGGGCGGGGTCAGCCCCAGCATTTT
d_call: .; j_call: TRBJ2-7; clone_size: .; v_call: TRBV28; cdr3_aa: CASSFRRTKQYF; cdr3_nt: TGTGCCAGCAGTTTTAGGAGGACCAAGCAGTACTTC
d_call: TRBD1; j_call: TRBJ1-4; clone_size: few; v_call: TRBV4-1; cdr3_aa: CASSLLTGWDEKLFF; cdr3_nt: TGCGCCAGCAGCCTCTTGACAGGGTGGGACGAAAAACTGTTTTTT